The entry that follows covers one T cell receptor (beta chain) sequence. The entry originates in a study of siplizumab effects on memory and regulatory T cells. TCRdb keeps only in-frame clones here, not all; method: immunoSEQ multiplex PCR. Here the sample spans about 40,000 clones, around 89% being singletons. Source material: naive CD4+ T cells sorted from blood. The TCR sequence derives from a human donor in good health.

This chain's CDR3 is CASSLGEGNTEAFF. The CDR3 DNA is TGCGCCAGCAGCTTGGGGGAGGGGAACACTGAAGCTTTCTTT. The J gene is TRBJ1-1, the V gene TRBV5-1; D call uncertain. The CDR3 covers 14 residues. The V end was cut by 0 bases, the J end by 1 base, with 7 bases between. Germline-derived CDR1 and CDR2 are SGHRS and YFSETQ. Together with reference TRBV5-1 and TRBJ1-1, the CDR3 gives the full variable domain: KAGVTQTPRYLIKTRGQQVTLSCSPISGHRSVSWYQQTPGQGLQFLFEYFSETQRNKGNFPGRFSGRQFSNSRSEMNVSTLELGDSALYLCASSLGEGNTEAFFGQGTRLTVV.